This TCR beta chain was retrieved from a study of T-cell memory formation after mild COVID-19. Study in general: TCR clusters largely stayed donor specific.

TCRdb fed the 5' RACE reads into MiXCR, producing one record per CDR3 protein. The data contain roughly 340,000 distinct CDR3 sequences, 20% to 25% of them singletons. This clonotype was observed a few times. The antigen is unknown. Study-wide points: Mostly located in CM and EM were contracting CD4+ clones, with contracting CD8+ clones located in EMRA. Detection of some responders pre-infection suggested pre-existing cross-reactive memory T cells participated. Balance between CD4 and CD8 was seen in clones contracting day 15 to 85, and a CD4+ lean was seen in later expanders.

V was clipped by 0 bases and J by 1 base; unmatched bases: 3. This CDR3 spans 15 amino acids. Germline V lookup: CDR1 SGHTS, CDR2 YDEGEE. The rearrangement links TRBV5-8 to TRBJ2-7; 8 bases match TRBD1. This sequence was found in a man between 18 and 29 years old who had mild COVID-19 (a few samples of this study predate the infection). Cell type and time point are not known. Sequencing was carried out using PBMCs or a T cell subset sorted from them (not recorded which). Here the CDR3 reads CASSLAYRGSYEQYV. Here the CDR3 DNA reads TGTGCCAGCAGCTTGGCCTACAGGGGGTCCTACGAGCAGTACGTC.